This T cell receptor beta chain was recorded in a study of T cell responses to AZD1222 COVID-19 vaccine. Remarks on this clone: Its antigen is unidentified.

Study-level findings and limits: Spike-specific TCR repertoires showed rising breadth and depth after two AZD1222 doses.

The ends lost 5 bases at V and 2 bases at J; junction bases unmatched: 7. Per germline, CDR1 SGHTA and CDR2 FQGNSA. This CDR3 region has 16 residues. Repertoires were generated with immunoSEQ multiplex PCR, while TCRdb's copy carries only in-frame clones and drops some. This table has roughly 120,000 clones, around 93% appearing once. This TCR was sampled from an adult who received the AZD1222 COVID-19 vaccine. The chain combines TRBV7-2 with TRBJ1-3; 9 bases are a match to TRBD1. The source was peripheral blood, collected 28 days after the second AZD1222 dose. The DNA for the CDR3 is TGTGCCAGCAGCCCGAGTACAGGGGGCCCTGGAAACACCATATATTTT. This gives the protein CASSPSTGGPGNTIYF. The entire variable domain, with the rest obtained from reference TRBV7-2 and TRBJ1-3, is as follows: GAGVSQSPSNKVTEKGKDVELRCDPISGHTALYWYRQSLGQGLEFLIYFQGNSAPDKSGLPSDRFSAERTGGSVSTLTIQRTQQEDSAVYLCASSPSTGGPGNTIYFGEGSWLTVV.